This T cell receptor beta chain appears in the sequencing data of a study of blood T cell repertoires in COVID-19 (dated by TCRdb to 2019 to 2021). Broadly, across the study: Collaborator samples came from the United States, Italy and Spain and covered acute and convalescent phases of COVID-19. The prospective study material was composed of cDNA or gDNA derived from T cells, B-cell-depleted T cells, or PBMCs. The dataset comprised deeply sampled blood TCRbeta repertoires from subjects exposed to, actively infected with, or recovered from COVID-19. A freely available public database, intended as a resource for researchers studying the immune response to SARS-CoV-2, is where the repertoires were released. Samples were obtained from the ongoing ImmuneRACE study (first 160 participants) and from about 1,300 subjects provided by 6 global collaborators. Sample metadata almost always included a de-identified subject ID, COVID-19 status, age in years and sex. HLA class I and class II types, where available, came from metadata supplied by the sample provider rather than from assay-based typing. What the work shows at the level of the full study, not this receptor alone: How much clinical and demographic metadata was included differed by source and by participant, and the metadata was provided uncurated.

The immunoSEQ Assay, a bias-controlled multiplex PCR, was used to amplify TCRbeta CDR3 regions from genomic DNA. In the paper's pipeline: The number of nucleated cells in each sample was estimated from the amplification of reference gene primers within the assay. Sequence reads were collapsed and filtered to measure the absolute abundance of every unique TCRbeta CDR3 rearrangement. Productive Simpson clonality was computed per sample as the square root of Simpson's diversity index over productive rearrangements. TCRdb stores this immuneACCESS table with in-frame sequences only. Part of the clones is absent; in the studies checked, under half of the shortfall reflects unresolved V genes, and no reason is known for the rest. V and J calls and clone size are given by that table; D and trimming were obtained from the DNA. This sample gives almost 55,000 clones in total; approximately 89% of them show up just once. About 3.2% of the sample comes from the top ten.

The CDR3 spans 14 residues, from the cysteine through the phenylalanine. Just CDR3 DNA is preserved here, 42 bases in frame from base 1. The germline V gene specifies LGHNA as CDR1 and YSLEER as CDR2. V is cut by 0 bases and J by 5 bases, and the space between the germline ends is 9 bases. This clone was seen only once. The antigen it binds to is not known. No base quality values were provided; no much bigger clone lies one nucleotide off. The collaborating institutions used their own protocols to collect whole blood in K2EDTA tubes. For TCRbeta analysis, collaborators shipped samples in one of three forms: frozen whole blood, isolated PBMCs, or DNA extracted from either of those sample types.

The TCR originated in a human donor in a cohort sampled during active COVID-19. This receptor chain uses TRBV4-3 and TRBJ2-3, with a weak D call of TRBD2 (5 bases match). Material: peripheral blood. The sequenced DNA is TGCGCCAGCAGCCAAGATTTAGGGAGAGATACGCAGTATTTT. Its coded protein is CASSQDLGRDTQYF.